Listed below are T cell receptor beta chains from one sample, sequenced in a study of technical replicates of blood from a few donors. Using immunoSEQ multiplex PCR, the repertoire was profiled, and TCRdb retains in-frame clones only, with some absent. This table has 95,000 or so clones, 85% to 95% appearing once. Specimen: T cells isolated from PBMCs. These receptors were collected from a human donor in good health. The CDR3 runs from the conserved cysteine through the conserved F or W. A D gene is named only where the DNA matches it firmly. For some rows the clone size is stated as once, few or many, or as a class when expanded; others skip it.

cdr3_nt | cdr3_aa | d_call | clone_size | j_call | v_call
TGTGCCAGCAGCTCTTCACAAATACAGGCTCAGCCCCAGCATTTT | CASSSSQIQAQPQHF | - | - | TRBJ1-5 | TRBV13
TGCGCCAGCAGGCGTTTAGCGGGGAGCACAGATACGCAGTATTTT | CASRRLAGSTDTQYF | TRBD2 | - | TRBJ2-3 | TRBV4-1
TGTGCCAGCAGTTACGGACACGGGTCCTACGAGCAGTACTTC | CASSYGHGSYEQYF | - | - | TRBJ2-7 | TRBV6-5
TGTGCCAGCAGCTTAGCGGGGGGGAACACTGAAGCTTTCTTT | CASSLAGGNTEAFF | - | - | TRBJ1-1 | TRBV7-9
TGTGCCAGCAGTTTTGGACTTTACAATGAGCAGTTCTTC | CASSFGLYNEQFF | - | - | TRBJ2-1 | TRBV6-5
TGTGCCAGCAGCCCCGCGGACAGGAACACTGAAGCTTTCTTT | CASSPADRNTEAFF | - | - | TRBJ1-1 | TRBV13
TGTGCCAGCAGCTTAGGCGGGATGGCTAATGAAAAACTGTTTTTT | CASSLGGMANEKLFF | - | - | TRBJ1-4 | TRBV13
TGTGCCAGCAGCTTAAGGGGGAACCCGGGAGGGACTGAAGCTTTCTTT | CASSLRGNPGGTEAFF | - | once | TRBJ1-1 | TRBV7-8
TGCAGCGTTGAACAGACAGCTTACACTGAAGCTTTCTTT | CSVEQTAYTEAFF | - | - | TRBJ1-1 | TRBV29-1
TGCGCCAGCAGCCAAGGAGCGGGACCCGGCGAGCAGTACTTC | CASSQGAGPGEQYF | TRBD2 | - | TRBJ2-7 | TRBV4-3
TGTGCCAGCAGCCAAGATATCGGACAGGGAAGCTATGGCTACACCTTC | CASSQDIGQGSYGYTF | TRBD1 | few | TRBJ1-2 | TRBV4-2
TGTGCCAGCAGTTTTCATAAGACACACAATGAGCAGTTCTTC | CASSFHKTHNEQFF | - | - | TRBJ2-1 | TRBV27
TGTGCCAGCAGACGAGGGACAGAGAACACTGAAGCTTTCTTT | CASRRGTENTEAFF | TRBD1 | - | TRBJ1-1 | TRBV11-2
TGTGCCAGTAGGGGTCGCAGGGGGCCCTACGAGCAGTACTTC | CASRGRRGPYEQYF | TRBD1 | - | TRBJ2-7 | TRBV19
TGTGCCTGGAGTTATGGGAGAGACGCAACTAATGAAAAACTGTTTTTT | CAWSYGRDATNEKLFF | - | - | TRBJ1-4 | TRBV30
TGTGCCAGCAGTCCAGGGACAGGGTTCGAGCAGTACTTC | CASSPGTGFEQYF | TRBD1 | - | TRBJ2-7 | TRBV28
TGTGCCAGCACCCGCGAGCAGGGTCTCAACTATGGCTACACCTTC | CASTREQGLNYGYTF | - | - | TRBJ1-2 | TRBV9
TGTGCCAGCAGCTCCGGGACTGGAGAGACCCAGTACTTC | CASSSGTGETQYF | - | - | TRBJ2-5 | TRBV7-3
TGTGCCAGTAGTATGGCTAGCGGGGGGTACGAGCAGTACTTC | CASSMASGGYEQYF | TRBD2 | - | TRBJ2-7 | TRBV19
TGTGCCAGCAGTTTATACCGGGACATAGGGAACACCATATATTTT | CASSLYRDIGNTIYF | - | - | TRBJ1-3 | TRBV6-5
TGCGCCAGCAGCCAAGATCAAAGAGGATCGTACAATGAGCAGTTCTTC | CASSQDQRGSYNEQFF | - | - | TRBJ2-1 | TRBV4-3
TGTGCCAGCAGCCTCCCCGGGTTCCCCGATACGCAGTATTTT | CASSLPGFPDTQYF | - | - | TRBJ2-3 | TRBV13
TGTGCCAGTAGTATACGCTACACAGGGAAGGATGGCTACACCTTC | CASSIRYTGKDGYTF | - | - | TRBJ1-2 | TRBV19
TGTGCCAGCAGCTCTCTCTCAGGGGAAGGGAACGAGCAGTACTTC | CASSSLSGEGNEQYF | - | - | TRBJ2-7 | TRBV5-4
TGTGCCATTTTAGCGGTTAACACCGGGGAGCTGTTTTTT | CAILAVNTGELFF | - | once | TRBJ2-2 | TRBV6-6
TGTGCCAGCAGCGCGCCCGGACTTCAAGAGACCCAGTACTTC | CASSAPGLQETQYF | - | once | TRBJ2-5 | TRBV7-9
TGCAGCGTTGAATCGCCGGACACCGGGGAGCTGTTTTTT | CSVESPDTGELFF | - | - | TRBJ2-2 | TRBV29-1
TGTGCCACCTCTCGCAGGGTGAACACTGAAGCTTTCTTT | CATSRRVNTEAFF | - | - | TRBJ1-1 | TRBV7-2
TGCGCCAGCAGCCCACTCGGCGGGAGGCTCCATACGCAGTATTTT | CASSPLGGRLHTQYF | TRBD2 | - | TRBJ2-3 | TRBV5-1
TGTGCCAGCAGCTATACAGGGGCCGAGCAGTACTTC | CASSYTGAEQYF | TRBD1 | - | TRBJ2-7 | TRBV7-8
TGTGCCAGCAGTTACTCGCGAGCGGCGAACACCGGGGAGCTGTTTTTT | CASSYSRAANTGELFF | - | once | TRBJ2-2 | TRBV6-6
TGCAGCGCCACCGGGACTAGGCGCAATGAGCAGTTCTTC | CSATGTRRNEQFF | TRBD2 | - | TRBJ2-1 | TRBV29-1
TGTGCCAGCAGCCAAGGAGTCCTGGTATACAATGAGCAGTTCTTC | CASSQGVLVYNEQFF | - | - | TRBJ2-1 | TRBV14
TGTGCCTCGGGACAGAGCAATCAGCCCCAGCATTTT | CASGQSNQPQHF | TRBD1 | - | TRBJ1-5 | TRBV30
TGCAGCGTTGGACAGATCGCCTACGAGCAGTACTTC | CSVGQIAYEQYF | - | - | TRBJ2-7 | TRBV29-1
TGTGCCAGCAGTTGGGCGACTAGCTTCACTGAGCAGTTCTTC | CASSWATSFTEQFF | TRBD2 | - | TRBJ2-1 | TRBV27
TGCGCCAGCAGCCACAGGGGCGCAGATACGCAGTATTTT | CASSHRGADTQYF | - | - | TRBJ2-3 | TRBV4-1
TGTGCCAGCGGTAATAGGCAGTTCTTC | CASGNRQFF | - | - | TRBJ2-1 | TRBV27
TGTGCCAGCAGCCCCCAGGGGAACACTGAAGCTTTCTTT | CASSPQGNTEAFF | - | once | TRBJ1-1 | TRBV7-6
TGTGCCAGCGCACAGGGGGCGCGTTCTGGAAACACCATATATTTT | CASAQGARSGNTIYF | TRBD1 | - | TRBJ1-3 | TRBV2
TGTGCCAGCAGCTTTCCGGCGGTCCAAGAGACCCAGTACTTC | CASSFPAVQETQYF | - | - | TRBJ2-5 | TRBV11-3
TGTGCCAGCAGTTTATGGCCCCTTAATCAGCCCCAGCATTTT | CASSLWPLNQPQHF | - | - | TRBJ1-5 | TRBV6-5
TGTGCCATCAGGGACAGTTTGAACACTGAAGCTTTCTTT | CAIRDSLNTEAFF | - | few | TRBJ1-1 | TRBV10-3
TGTGCCAGCAGCTTGAGGAAGGACAGGGGAAACACCGGGGAGCTGTTTTTT | CASSLRKDRGNTGELFF | TRBD1 | - | TRBJ2-2 | TRBV9
TGTGCCAGCAGCACGGCACAGGGTCAGCCCCAGCATTTT | CASSTAQGQPQHF | - | - | TRBJ1-5 | TRBV9
TGTGCCAGCAGCTTATGTCTAGCGAGAGATTCATGCAATGAGCAGTTCTTC | CASSLCLARDSCNEQFF | - | - | TRBJ2-1 | TRBV13
TGTGCCAGCAGCCCCGAGGGACTAGCGGCCTACAATGAGCAGTTCTTC | CASSPEGLAAYNEQFF | TRBD2 | - | TRBJ2-1 | TRBV11-2
TGTGCCTGGGACAGGGTGAACACTGAAGCTTTCTTT | CAWDRVNTEAFF | TRBD1 | - | TRBJ1-1 | TRBV30
TGCGCCAGCAGCCCCAACAGGGGGACAGGGCTAATCAGTAAGGATGGCTACACCTTC | CASSPNRGTGLISKDGYTF | TRBD1 | - | TRBJ1-2 | TRBV5-1
TGTGCCAGCAAAGGGGTCCATCAGCCCCAGCATTTT | CASKGVHQPQHF | - | - | TRBJ1-5 | TRBV27
TGTGCCAGCAGCCGAGGCCCGGGACTAGCTCATTACGAGCAGTACTTC | CASSRGPGLAHYEQYF | TRBD2 | - | TRBJ2-7 | TRBV7-4
TGTGCCAGCAGCTTTGGACAGGGGACTAGCTATGGCTACACCTTC | CASSFGQGTSYGYTF | TRBD1 | - | TRBJ1-2 | TRBV5-6